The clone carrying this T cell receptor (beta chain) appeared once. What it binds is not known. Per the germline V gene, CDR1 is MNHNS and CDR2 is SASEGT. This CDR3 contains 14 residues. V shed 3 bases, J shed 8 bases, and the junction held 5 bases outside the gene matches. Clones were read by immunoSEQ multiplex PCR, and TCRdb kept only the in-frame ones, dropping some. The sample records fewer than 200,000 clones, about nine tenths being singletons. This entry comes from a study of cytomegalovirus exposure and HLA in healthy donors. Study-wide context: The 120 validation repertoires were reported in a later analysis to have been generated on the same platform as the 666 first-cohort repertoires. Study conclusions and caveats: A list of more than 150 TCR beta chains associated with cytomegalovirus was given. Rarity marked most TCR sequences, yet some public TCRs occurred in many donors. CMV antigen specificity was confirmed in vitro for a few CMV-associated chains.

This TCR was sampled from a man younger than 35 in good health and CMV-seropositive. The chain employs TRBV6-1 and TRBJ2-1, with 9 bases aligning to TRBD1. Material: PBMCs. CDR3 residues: CASSEGQGVDEQFF. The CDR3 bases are TGTGCCAGCAGTGAGGGACAGGGTGTTGATGAGCAGTTCTTC.